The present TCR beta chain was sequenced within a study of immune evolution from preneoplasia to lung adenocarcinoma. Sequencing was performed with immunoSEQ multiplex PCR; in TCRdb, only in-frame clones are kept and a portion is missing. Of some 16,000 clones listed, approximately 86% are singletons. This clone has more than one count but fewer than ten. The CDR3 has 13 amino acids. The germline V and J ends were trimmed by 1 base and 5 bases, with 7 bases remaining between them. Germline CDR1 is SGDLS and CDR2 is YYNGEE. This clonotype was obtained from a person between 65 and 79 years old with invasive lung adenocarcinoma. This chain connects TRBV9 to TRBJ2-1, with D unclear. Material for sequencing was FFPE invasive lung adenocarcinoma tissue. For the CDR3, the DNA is TGTGCCAGCAGCGTAAGCAGCGACAATGAGCAGTTCTTC. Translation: CASSVSSDNEQFF.